A single sample is the source of the 10 T cell receptor beta chains below, sequenced in a study of blood T cells in healthy people across ages. With a J-beta primer mix and a sample-barcoded 5' primer, a second PCR ran about 7 to 11 cycles. TCRdb reanalysed the 5' RACE reads using MiXCR and keeps one entry per CDR3 protein. Found here are approximately 1,000,000 distinct CDR3 sequences, under 40% of them singletons; the top ten hold roughly 13%. Sequencing was carried out using blood. The source is a man aged 18 to 30 in good health.

The V call is TRBV5-1, the J call TRBJ1-4; 7 bases align to TRBD1. V lost 7 bases, J lost 6 bases, and 6 bases stayed unmatched. The CDR3 loop spans 13 amino acids. Germline-derived CDR1 and CDR2 are SGHRS and YFSETQ. The CDR3: CASEIDRDEKLFF. CDR3 in DNA: TGCGCCAGCGAGATTGACAGGGATGAAAAACTGTTTTTT.

The rearrangement uses TRBV10-3 and TRBJ2-1, with a possible D match to TRBD2 (5 bases). With 8 bases removed from V and 9 bases from J, the gap between germline ends came to 11 bases. Germline values: CDR1 ENHRY, CDR2 SYGVKD. The CDR3 runs 11 residues. The CDR3 is CAISGVGEQFF. The CDR3, as DNA: TGTGCCATCTCCGGGGTCGGTGAGCAGTTCTTC.

Concerning this clonotype itself: The germline gene is not matched at one end of the junction; a read error may be the cause. The chain has TRBV5-1 and TRBJ1-2; the D is unclear. Germline V gene data show CDR1 as SGHRS and CDR2 as YFSETQ. The CDR3 loop spans 14 amino acids. CDR3 sequence: CASRLAMQNYGYTF. CDR3 in DNA: TGCGCCAGCCGCTTGGCCATGCAGAACTATGGCTACACCTTC.

The genes are TRBV2 and TRBJ2-5; D not certain. V was clipped by 6 bases and J by 11 bases, with 16 bases between them. Germline-derived CDR1 and CDR2 are SNHLY and FYNNEI. This CDR3 has 12 residues. The CDR3 DNA follows: TGTGCCAGCAGGGCAGATTACAATGAGCAGTACTTC. This encodes CASRADYNEQYF.

A few counts support this clonotype. This chain connects TRBV5-1 to TRBJ1-2, with 9 bases aligning to TRBD1. After removal of 4 bases from V and 8 bases from J, the junction contained 12 bases not matched to a gene. The CDR3 loop spans 15 amino acids. Germline CDR1 SGHRS, CDR2 YFSETQ. As DNA, the CDR3 is TGCGCCAGCAGCGTCGGGACAGGGAATTCGTTGGGCTACACCTTC. Translated: CASSVGTGNSLGYTF.

On this clonotype itself: Relative to the germline gene, one junction end is altered; a read error may explain this. The chain joins TRBV7-3 to TRBJ2-2, with 9 bases identical to TRBD2. The V gene's germline CDR1 is SGHTA and CDR2 FQGTGA. CDR3 size: 16 residues. CDR3 in amino acids: CASSLFAGGNAGELFF. The CDR3 DNA reads as TGTGCCAGCAGCTTATTCGCGGGGGGGAACGCCGGGGAGCTGTTTTTT.

This rearrangement joins TRBV20-1 to TRBJ2-5; 9 bases line up with TRBD1. V lost 6 bases and J lost 11; bases outside the gene matches: 16. This CDR3 comprises 14 residues. In germline, CDR1 is DFQATT, CDR2 SNEGSKA (reference sequence). The CDR3 DNA reads TGCAGTGCAAGACCGGGACAGGGCGCATCTGGGCAGTACTTC. Its protein product is CSARPGQGASGQYF.

This clonotype was picked up a small number of times. The chain couples TRBV7-9 to TRBJ2-7, with 9 nucleotides matching TRBD2. With V trimmed by 3 bases and J by 7 bases, 10 bases remained unmatched. Germline CDR1 SEHNR, CDR2 FQNEAQ (reference sequence). CDR3 length: 15 residues. The CDR3 nucleotides read TGTGCCAGCAGCTTCCGCGGGGGGGTAGTGGATGAGCAGTACTTC. This encodes CASSFRGGVVDEQYF.

This clonotype came up a few times. This sequence joins TRBV9 and TRBJ2-2, with 8 bases aligning to TRBD1. Germline CDR1 and CDR2: SGDLS and YYNGEE. V shed 4 bases, J shed 3 bases, and the junction held 11 bases outside the gene matches. The CDR3 runs 17 residues. CDR3 sequence reads: CASSPRTGKDYTGELFF. CDR3 bases: TGTGCCAGCAGCCCTCGGACAGGGAAAGATTACACCGGGGAGCTGTTTTTT.

This clonotype was detected a few times. The gene calls are TRBV7-8 and TRBJ2-3; no clear D. This CDR3 comprises 15 residues. CDR1 is SGHVS, CDR2 FQNEAQ, per germline. Trimming took 0 bases from V and 0 from J, leaving 7 bases between them. For the CDR3, the DNA is TGTGCCAGCAGCTTAGCTCGGAGTAGCACAGATACGCAGTATTTT. Amino acid sequence: CASSLARSSTDTQYF.